These 22 T cell receptor beta chains were all obtained from the same sample, sequenced in a study of memory B cells and T cells in multiple sclerosis. CFSE-dim autoproliferating and CFSE-high non-proliferating T cells from unstimulated culture were sequenced separately. Pooled replicate wells came from around 5x10^7 CFSE-labeled PBMCs cultured less than nine days without stimulus. What these receptors recognize is not known. Produced via immunoSEQ multiplex PCR; TCRdb's table is partial and in-frame only. The data hold roughly 12,000 clones, with 70% to 90% observed a single time. Sequencing input: PBMCs from blood kept in culture. These receptors originate from a human donor with multiple sclerosis.

This clone was recorded only once. The chain has TRBV7-2 and TRBJ1-1, with unresolved D. V was trimmed by 3 bases and J by 2 bases, leaving 7 bases between them. The CDR3 contains 13 residues. Germline CDR1 is SGHTA and CDR2 is FQGNSA. CDR3: CASSLKRNTEAFF. CDR3 DNA sequence: TGTGCCAGCAGCTTGAAGCGTAACACTGAAGCTTTCTTT. The full variable domain, its missing parts supplied by reference TRBV7-2 and TRBJ1-1, is GAGVSQSPSNKVTEKGKDVELRCDPISGHTALYWYRQSLGQGLEFLIYFQGNSAPDKSGLPSDRFSAERTGGSVSTLTIQRTQQEDSAVYLCASSLKRNTEAFFGQGTRLTVV.

The rearrangement links TRBV28 to TRBJ2-7; weak D call: TRBD2 (5 bases). This CDR3 has 16 residues. V lost 7 bases and J 1 base, leaving 20 bases between the germline ends. Germline V gene sequence: CDR1 MDHEN, CDR2 SYDVKM. The CDR3 protein is CASTPLGAETSYEQYF. CDR3 nucleotide sequence: TGTGCCAGCACCCCTTTGGGAGCGGAAACATCCTACGAGCAGTACTTC.

The rearrangement uses TRBV6-1 and TRBJ1-6, with D unresolved. The CDR3 sequence is 13 residues long. V lost 10 bases and J 12 bases, leaving 19 bases between the germline ends. Germline V gene lookup returns CDR1 MNHNS and CDR2 SASEGT. CDR3 sequence (DNA): TGTGCCACTTCCGGGCCCCAAGGTTTACCCCTCCACTTT. Translation: CATSGPQGLPLHF.

In nucleotides, the CDR3 is TGTGCCAGCAGCTTATTTAGGGGCACCTACGAGCAGTACTTC. This translates into CASSLFRGTYEQYF. This chain connects TRBV11-1 to TRBJ2-7, with a tentative D call TRBD1 (5 bases). The length of the CDR3 is 14 residues. Looked up from germline, CDR1 is SGHAT and CDR2 is FQDESV (reference sequence). V was shortened by 2 bases and J by 2 bases, with 10 bases between the two germline ends.

The CDR3 DNA is TGTGCCAGCAGCTTAGTTAGGGGGTCGAATGAGCAGTTCTTC. This gives the protein CASSLVRGSNEQFF. This chain connects TRBV7-6 to TRBJ2-1, with a weak D call TRBD1 (6 bases). The CDR3 is 14 residues long. Deletions cut 1 base from V and 7 bases from J, with 11 bases between. CDR1 is SGHVS and CDR2 is FNYEAQ in the germline V gene.

The chain links TRBV5-1 to TRBJ1-1, with D tentatively TRBD1 (6 bases). Trimming pared 8 bases from V and 1 base from J, leaving 12 bases between. The CDR3 extends over 13 amino acids. CDR1 is SGHRS, CDR2 YFSETQ, per germline. CDR3 bases: TGCGCCAGTATGATGGGGGCGAACACTGAAGCTTTCTTT. Translating gives CASMMGANTEAFF.

V usage is TRBV27 and J usage is TRBJ1-5, with D maybe TRBD1 (5 bases). Looked up from germline, CDR1 is MNHEY and CDR2 is SMNVEV (reference sequence). V was trimmed by 3 bases and J by 2 bases, leaving 8 bases between them. This CDR3 has 14 amino acids. The CDR3 reads CASSLGVGNQPQHF. Written as DNA, the CDR3 is TGTGCCAGCAGTTTGGGGGTTGGCAATCAGCCCCAGCATTTT.

The V call is TRBV28, the J call TRBJ1-1; D is uncertain. V lost 0 bases and J lost 4, with 9 bases in between. This CDR3 is built from 14 residues. CDR1 is MDHEN, CDR2 SYDVKM, per germline. The CDR3 nucleotides read TGTGCCAGCAGTTTATGGGGTGGCGGCACTGAAGCTTTCTTT. This encodes CASSLWGGGTEAFF.

This clone has more than one count but fewer than ten. A read error may produce the germline difference seen at one junction end. The chain is built from TRBV14 and TRBJ2-1; D unresolved. The CDR3 has 14 residues. Germline-derived CDR1 and CDR2 are SGHDN and FVKESK. The CDR3 sequence: CASSQVVGYSEQFF. CDR3 coding DNA: TGTGCCAGCAGCCAAGTGGTAGGCTACAGTGAGCAGTTCTTC.

V usage is TRBV5-1 and J usage is TRBJ2-1, with TRBD1 matching 8 bases. This CDR3 comprises 15 residues. The junction had 11 bases not matched to a gene; V was cut back by 5 bases and J by 7 bases. In germline, CDR1 is SGHRS, CDR2 YFSETQ. This CDR3 reads CASRLAQGAVNEQFF. Here the CDR3 DNA reads TGCGCCAGCAGACTGGCCCAGGGGGCGGTGAATGAGCAGTTCTTC.

J is TRBJ1-1 and V is TRBV7-3; unclear D gene. This CDR3 has 15 amino acids. Trimming removed 2 bases from V and 4 bases from J, with 14 bases in between. Germline V gene lookup returns CDR1 SGHTA and CDR2 FQGTGA. The CDR3 region has the DNA TGTGCCAGCAGCTTAGAGGCCAGATTAGGCACTGAAGCTTTCTTT. Translating gives CASSLEARLGTEAFF.

This chain links TRBV7-2 with TRBJ2-7; D remains unclear. Trimming removed 1 base at V and 6 bases at J, with 7 bases between. This CDR3 has 12 amino acids. Germline V gene lookup returns CDR1 SGHTA and CDR2 FQGNSA. As DNA, the CDR3 is TGTGCCAGCAGCTTAGGTCTAGTCGAGCAGTACTTC. Its protein product is CASSLGLVEQYF.

The rearrangement links TRBV29-1 to TRBJ2-7, with D unresolved. CDR1 SQVTM and CDR2 ANQGSEA come from the germline V gene. V shed 5 bases and J shed 0 bases, with 8 bases lying between them. This CDR3 has 12 residues. The CDR3 region has the DNA TGCAGCGTTAGCCAAAGCTCCTACGAGCAGTACTTC. Its protein is CSVSQSSYEQYF.

This clone was picked up a small number of times. The genes are TRBV7-9 and TRBJ1-3; maybe TRBD1 (6 bases). Germline CDR1 reads SEHNR; CDR2 reads FQNEAQ (reference sequence). The V gene lost 6 bases and the J gene lost 2 bases, with 8 bases spanning the gap. This CDR3 region has 13 residues. The CDR3 loop reads CASSGTTGNTIYF. CDR3 bases: TGTGCCAGCAGTGGGACAACTGGAAACACCATATATTTT. Complete variable domain (other parts from reference TRBV7-9 and TRBJ1-3): DTGVSQNPRHKITKRGQNVTFRCDPISEHNRLYWYRQTLGQGPEFLTYFQNEAQLEKSRLLSDRFSAERPKGSFSTLEIQRTEQGDSAMYLCASSGTTGNTIYFGEGSWLTVV.

V usage is TRBV25-1 and J usage is TRBJ1-2; D is possibly TRBD1 (5 bases). V gave up 2 bases and J gave up 8 bases, with 24 bases separating them. This CDR3 has 17 residues. The germline CDR1 and CDR2 sequences are MGHDK and SYGVNS. CDR3 sequence reads: CASSELKKDLSSGGYTF. The CDR3 DNA is TGTGCCAGCAGTGAACTAAAAAAGGACTTATCGTCAGGGGGCTACACCTTC.

In DNA, the CDR3 is TGTGCCAGCAGCCTCCGACAGGGGGGCTTCAATGAGCAGTTCTTC. It codes for CASSLRQGGFNEQFF. The chain has TRBV4-2 and TRBJ2-1; TRBD1 matches 9 bases. V shed 4 bases, J shed 6 bases, and the junction held 7 bases outside the gene matches. This CDR3 comprises 15 residues. In germline, CDR1 is LGHNA, CDR2 YNFKEQ.

The chain links TRBV13 to TRBJ1-1; no reliable D call. V shed 4 bases and J shed 1 base, with 1 base lying between them. The length of the CDR3 is 11 residues. Germline values: CDR1 PRHDT, CDR2 FYEKMQ (reference sequence). This CDR3 reads CASSSNTEAFF. The CDR3, as DNA: TGTGCCAGCAGCTCGAACACTGAAGCTTTCTTT.

This clone was seen only once. The chain couples TRBV28 to TRBJ1-2; D unresolved. Germline CDR1 is MDHEN and CDR2 is SYDVKM. V was pared by 2 bases and J by 7 bases, with 14 bases between. The CDR3 contains 14 residues. CDR3 amino acids: CASSLAQTSRGYTF. The CDR3 nucleotides read TGTGCCAGCAGTTTAGCCCAAACCTCCCGTGGCTACACCTTC.

The gene calls are TRBV5-1 and TRBJ2-5; D is unresolved. The DNA end favors TRBJ2-7, so the J call may be wrong. The CDR3 is 15 amino acids. Germline-derived CDR1 and CDR2 are SGHRS and YFSETQ. The CDR3 loop is CASSTDPRSSYEQYF. The CDR3 region has the DNA TGCGCCAGCAGCACCGACCCCAGAAGCTCCTACGAGCAGTACTTC.

This clone was seen just once. The chain is built from TRBV2 and TRBJ1-1; TRBD1 agrees at 9 bases. Germline V gives CDR1 SNHLY, CDR2 FYNNEI. The CDR3 has 14 amino acids. The V gene end was trimmed by 5 bases and the J gene end by 5 bases; junction bases not matched to a gene: 6. Here the CDR3 reads CASSSDRGGTEAFF. The DNA for the CDR3 is TGTGCCAGCAGTTCGGACAGGGGTGGGACTGAAGCTTTCTTT.

The CDR3 nucleotides are TGTGCCAGCAGTTTTACCGGGAGGGCTAATGAGCAGTTCTTC. Its translation: CASSFTGRANEQFF. V gene TRBV28 combines with J gene TRBJ2-1; TRBD2 agrees at 8 bases. CDR3 length equals 14 residues. CDR1 and CDR2 from the germline V gene are MDHEN and SYDVKM. The V gene end was trimmed by 3 bases and the J gene end by 7 bases; junction bases not matched to a gene: 5.

This chain links TRBV2 with TRBJ1-5; D is undetermined. The V end lost 6 bases, the J end lost 3 bases, and 9 bases lay between the germline ends. The germline CDR1 and CDR2 sequences are SNHLY and FYNNEI. CDR3 length: 13 amino acids. CDR3 residues: CASRSIINQPQHF. CDR3 sequence (DNA): TGTGCCAGCAGGTCGATAATCAATCAGCCCCAGCATTTT.